The next 4 T cell receptor beta chains were all read from a single sample in a study of blood T cells in healthy people across ages. Primers used in a second PCR of about 7 to 12 cycles were a sample-barcoded 5' primer and a J-beta primer mix. MiXCR was run by TCRdb on the 5' RACE reads, yielding one entry per CDR3 protein. The repertoire holds almost 800,000 distinct CDR3 sequences, with 55% to 75% as singletons. Sequencing used blood. These receptors all come from a man aged 25-45 years in good health.

A word on this clonotype: One junction end disagrees with the germline gene, perhaps due to a read error. The chain has TRBV27 and TRBJ2-1; a weak D match, TRBD2 (6 bases). Germline loops: CDR1 MNHEY, CDR2 SMNVEV (reference sequence). The CDR3 runs to 14 residues. In DNA, the CDR3 is TGTGCCAGGAGTTTCTCCCCGCGGGGCGATGAGCAGTTCTTC. Protein sequence: CARSFSPRGDEQFF.

This clonotype was counted a few times. This sequence joins TRBV6-2 or TRBV6-3 and TRBJ2-7, with D maybe TRBD2 (6 bases). The V end was cut by 5 bases, the J end by 3 bases, with 14 bases between. In germline, CDR1 is MNHEY, CDR2 SVGEGT. The CDR3 has 14 residues. The chain's CDR3 is CASSHGGLYYEQYF. The CDR3, as DNA: TGTGCCAGCAGTCACGGGGGACTCTACTACGAGCAGTACTTC.

This clonotype was seen only a few times. The V gene is TRBV7-3, the J gene TRBJ2-1; tentatively, D is TRBD2 (5 bases). Trimming took 5 bases from V and 0 from J, leaving 11 bases between them. The CDR3 covers 15 residues. The V gene's germline CDR1 is SGHTA and CDR2 FQGTGA. This CDR3 is CASSPDYRSYNEQFF. As DNA, the CDR3 is TGTGCCAGCAGCCCAGACTACCGCTCCTACAATGAGCAGTTCTTC.

The rearrangement joins TRBV14 to TRBJ1-2; D might be TRBD1 (5 bases). Germline CDR1 is SGHDN and CDR2 is FVKESK. Trimming took off 0 bases at V and 5 bases at J, with 16 bases between the two ends. The CDR3 is 16 amino acids. CDR3 loop: CASSQEGQGAWYGYTF. The CDR3, as DNA: TGTGCCAGCAGCCAAGAAGGGCAGGGAGCGTGGTATGGCTACACCTTC.